This TCR beta chain was captured in a study of CD8 T cells in ankylosing spondylitis. Study results and caveats: Reportedly, significant enrichment of disease-linked clones occurred in matched ankylosing spondylitis synovial fluid.

The CDR3 totals 16 residues. Germline CDR1 is MNHEY and CDR2 is SVGAGI. With 0 bases clipped from V and 5 bases from J, the junction kept 2 bases outside the gene matches. MiXCR, run by TCRdb on the 5' RACE reads, gives a single entry per CDR3 protein. The table records around 340,000 distinct CDR3 sequences, approximately 20% of them present only once. In the case of this clonotype: Its specificity is not known.

The chain recombines TRBV6-5 with TRBJ2-1, with 12 positions matching TRBD2. This TCR was recovered from a male donor with ankylosing spondylitis or in good health (not recorded which). Sequenced sample: blood, either unsorted or a sorted T cell fraction (not recorded which). The CDR3 loop reads CASSYSRLAGDNEQFF. The CDR3 DNA reads as TGTGCCAGCAGTTACTCGAGACTAGCGGGGGACAATGAGCAGTTCTTC.